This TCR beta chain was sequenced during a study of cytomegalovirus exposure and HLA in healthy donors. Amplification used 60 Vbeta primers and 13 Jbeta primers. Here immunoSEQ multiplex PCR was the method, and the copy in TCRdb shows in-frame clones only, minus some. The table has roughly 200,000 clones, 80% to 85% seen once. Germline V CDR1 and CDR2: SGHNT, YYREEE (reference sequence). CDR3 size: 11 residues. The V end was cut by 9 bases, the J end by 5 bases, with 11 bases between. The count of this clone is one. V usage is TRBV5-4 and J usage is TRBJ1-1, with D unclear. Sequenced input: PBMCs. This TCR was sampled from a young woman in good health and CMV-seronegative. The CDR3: CAIPGGTEAFF. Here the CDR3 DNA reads TGTGCCATCCCAGGTGGTACTGAAGCTTTCTTT. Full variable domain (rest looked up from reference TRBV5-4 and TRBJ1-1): ETGVTQSPTHLIKTRGQQVTLRCSSQSGHNTVSWYQQALGQGPQFIFQYYREEENGRGNFPPRFSGLQFPNYSSELNVNALELDDSALYLCAIPGGTEAFFGQGTRLTVV.